Listed below are T cell receptor beta chains from one sample, sequenced in a study of cytomegalovirus exposure and HLA in healthy donors. Only in-frame clones appear in the TCRdb table, and some are missing; sequencing was by immunoSEQ multiplex PCR. This sample's table has about 160,000 clones. What was sequenced was PBMCs. All receptors derive from a woman aged 60-75 years in good health and CMV-seronegative. The CDR3 runs from the conserved cysteine through the conserved F or W. A D gene is named only where the DNA matches it firmly.

V gene: TRBV27
J gene: TRBJ1-1
D gene: .
CDR3 protein: CASSTYRETLNTEAFF
CDR3 DNA: TGTGCCAGCAGTACATACAGGGAAACTCTGAACACTGAAGCTTTCTTT

V gene: TRBV5-6
J gene: TRBJ1-2
D gene: TRBD1
CDR3 protein: CASSLWDRDNYGYTF
CDR3 DNA: TGTGCCAGCAGCTTGTGGGACAGAGATAACTATGGCTACACCTTC

V gene: TRBV18
J gene: TRBJ2-7
D gene: TRBD2
CDR3 protein: CASSSGLEGEQYF
CDR3 DNA: TGTGCCAGCTCATCGGGACTAGAGGGCGAGCAGTACTTC

V gene: TRBV11-2
J gene: TRBJ2-1
D gene: .
CDR3 protein: CASSLVLASDEQFF
CDR3 DNA: TGTGCCAGCAGCTTAGTTTTGGCGAGCGATGAGCAGTTCTTC

V gene: TRBV29-1
J gene: TRBJ2-3
D gene: TRBD1
CDR3 protein: CSVAGQGATDTQYF
CDR3 DNA: TGCAGCGTTGCAGGGCAGGGGGCGACAGATACGCAGTATTTT

V gene: TRBV4-2
J gene: TRBJ2-7
D gene: .
CDR3 protein: CASSQDRSLGTFIYEQYF
CDR3 DNA: TGTGCCAGCAGCCAAGATCGGAGCCTAGGGACATTCATCTACGAGCAGTACTTC

V gene: TRBV30
J gene: TRBJ1-2
D gene: TRBD1
CDR3 protein: CAWDDRDGYTF
CDR3 DNA: TGTGCCTGGGATGACAGGGATGGCTACACCTTC

V gene: TRBV6-6
J gene: TRBJ1-2
D gene: .
CDR3 protein: CASSYSQGAQGYTF
CDR3 DNA: TGTGCCAGCAGTTACTCGCAAGGGGCGCAAGGCTACACCTTC

V gene: TRBV27
J gene: TRBJ1-2
D gene: .
CDR3 protein: CASSYFGGLTGYTF
CDR3 DNA: TGTGCCAGCAGTTATTTTGGGGGACTGACCGGCTACACCTTC

V gene: TRBV19
J gene: TRBJ1-2
D gene: TRBD1
CDR3 protein: CASNYPYRGNYGYTF
CDR3 DNA: TGTGCCAGTAACTACCCGTACAGGGGCAACTATGGCTACACCTTC

V gene: TRBV5-4
J gene: TRBJ1-2
D gene: TRBD1
CDR3 protein: CASSTGQVYGYTF
CDR3 DNA: TGTGCCAGCAGCACGGGACAGGTCTATGGCTACACCTTC

V gene: TRBV15
J gene: TRBJ1-1
D gene: TRBD1
CDR3 protein: CATSPQGAGLAEAFF
CDR3 DNA: TGTGCCACCAGCCCCCAGGGGGCAGGGTTGGCTGAAGCTTTCTTT

V gene: TRBV7-3
J gene: TRBJ2-2
D gene: .
CDR3 protein: CASSLSPPANTGELFF
CDR3 DNA: TGTGCCAGCAGCTTAAGTCCCCCAGCGAACACCGGGGAGCTGTTTTTT

V gene: TRBV15
J gene: TRBJ1-3
D gene: .
CDR3 protein: CATSRDKGGNSGNTIYF
CDR3 DNA: TGTGCCACCAGCAGAGATAAGGGCGGGAACTCTGGAAACACCATATATTTT

V gene: TRBV5-1
J gene: TRBJ2-1
D gene: TRBD2
CDR3 protein: CASGPWTSGNEQFF
CDR3 DNA: TGCGCCAGCGGGCCGTGGACTAGCGGGAACGAGCAGTTCTTC

V gene: TRBV5-1
J gene: TRBJ1-1
D gene: TRBD1
CDR3 protein: CASSITGVGTEAFF
CDR3 DNA: TGCGCCAGCAGCATTACAGGGGTTGGCACTGAAGCTTTCTTT

V gene: TRBV12-5
J gene: TRBJ2-5
D gene: TRBD1
CDR3 protein: CASGDRGRSHPQYF
CDR3 DNA: TGTGCTAGTGGTGACAGGGGGCGATCCCACCCCCAGTACTTC

V gene: TRBV5-1
J gene: TRBJ2-5
D gene: .
CDR3 protein: CASSSGQIIQETQYF
CDR3 DNA: TGCGCCAGCAGCTCCGGACAGATAATCCAAGAGACCCAGTACTTC

V gene: TRBV18
J gene: TRBJ1-4
D gene: TRBD1
CDR3 protein: CASSSLTGDNEKLFF
CDR3 DNA: TGTGCCAGCTCATCGTTGACAGGGGATAATGAAAAACTGTTTTTT